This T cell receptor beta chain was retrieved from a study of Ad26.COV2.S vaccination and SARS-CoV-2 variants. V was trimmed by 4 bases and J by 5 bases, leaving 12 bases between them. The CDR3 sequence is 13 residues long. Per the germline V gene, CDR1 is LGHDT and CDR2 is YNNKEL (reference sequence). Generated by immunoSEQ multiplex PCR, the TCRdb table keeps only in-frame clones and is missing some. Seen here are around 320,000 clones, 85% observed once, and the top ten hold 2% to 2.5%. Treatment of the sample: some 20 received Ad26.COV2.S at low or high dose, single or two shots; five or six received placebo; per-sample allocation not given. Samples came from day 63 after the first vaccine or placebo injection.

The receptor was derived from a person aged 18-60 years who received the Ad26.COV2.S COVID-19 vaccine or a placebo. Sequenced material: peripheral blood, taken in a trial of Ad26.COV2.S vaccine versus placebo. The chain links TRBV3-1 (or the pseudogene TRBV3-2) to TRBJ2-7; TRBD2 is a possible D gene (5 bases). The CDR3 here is CASSRRRQDEQYF. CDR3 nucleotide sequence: TGTGCCAGCAGCCGGCGGAGGCAGGACGAGCAGTACTTC.